What follows describes a single TCR beta chain. A read error may produce the germline difference seen at one junction end. This CDR3 is built from 13 residues. CDR1 is DFQATT and CDR2 is SNEGSKA in the germline V gene (reference sequence). The data belong to a study of blood T cells in healthy people across ages. With a J-beta primer mix and a sample-barcoded 5' primer, a second PCR ran about 7 to 11 cycles. TCRdb used MiXCR to reprocess the 5' RACE reads, holding one entry per CDR3 protein. The repertoire holds more than 750,000 distinct CDR3 sequences, about 27% seen once, with roughly 10% in the top ten. The same sample was also used in a study of T cells of mothers and their children. This second report adds: Related and unrelated pairs show similar shaping of TCR recombination output by thymic selection. The study found slightly higher but non-significant overlap in related versus unrelated mother-child pairs.

The V and J genes are TRBV20-1 and TRBJ2-4; 8 nucleotides match TRBD1. Sequencing was performed on blood. The receptor was isolated from a woman aged 40 to 50 in good health. CDR3 DNA: TGCAGTGTCTCCTTCGGACAGGGTGGCGAGCAGTACTTT. Translation: CSVSFGQGGEQYF.